The 21 T cell receptor beta chains below were found in one sample sequenced in a study of T-cell reconstitution after alpha-beta-depleted transplantation in children. The TCRbeta library incorporated unique molecular identifiers. TCRdb used MiXCR to reprocess the PCR reads, holding one entry per CDR3 protein. This table has over 70,000 distinct CDR3 sequences, more than 10% appearing once. Sequencing used PBMCs from the stem cell graft donor, obtained from the stem cell graft. These receptors all stem from a human donor who donated a stem cell graft to a child with inherited bone marrow failure.

In this sample, this clonotype turned up many times. This sequence joins TRBV11-2 and TRBJ1-4; D unresolved. Per germline, CDR1 SGHAT and CDR2 FQNNGV. With 1 base removed from V and 8 bases from J, the gap between germline ends came to 5 bases. This CDR3 is built from 12 residues. The DNA of the CDR3 is TGTGCCAGCAGCTTAGTACAGGAAAAACTGTTTTTT. This translates into CASSLVQEKLFF.

The chain combines TRBV18 with TRBJ1-3, with D possibly being TRBD1 (5 bases). CDR1 is KGHSH and CDR2 is LQKENI in the germline V gene. This CDR3 has 15 residues. V was trimmed by 3 bases and J by 0 bases, leaving 9 bases between them. In DNA, the CDR3 is TGTGCCAGCTCACCGGGGACGGACTCTGGAAACACCATATATTTT. This encodes CASSPGTDSGNTIYF.

In this sample, this clonotype turned up many times. The genes are TRBV27 and TRBJ2-7; 8 bases are a match to TRBD2. This CDR3 region has 15 residues. Germline V lookup: CDR1 MNHEY, CDR2 SMNVEV (reference sequence). Germline trimming cut 5 bases from V and 2 bases from J; bases unmatched to any gene: 8. The DNA for the CDR3 is TGTGCCAGCAGTCCACCGGGGGGGGAAACCTACGAGCAGTACTTC. It is translated as CASSPPGGETYEQYF.

This clonotype was recorded many times. This chain connects TRBV6-6 to TRBJ1-2; D uncertain. CDR1 and CDR2 (germline): MNHNY, SVGAGI (reference sequence). Trimming pared 6 bases from V and 9 bases from J, leaving 14 bases between. The CDR3 length is 12 residues. CDR3 sequence: CASSPVWVRYTF. The CDR3 DNA reads as TGTGCCAGCAGCCCAGTGTGGGTACGCTACACCTTC.

This clonotype was found many times. The chain combines TRBV12-3 or TRBV12-4 with TRBJ1-1, with no clear D. V lost 5 bases and J lost 5, with 15 bases in between. This CDR3 region has 14 residues. The CDR3 DNA reads as TGTGCCAGCAGTAGCGGAGGAAGTTGGACTGAAGCTTTCTTT. Its protein product is CASSSGGSWTEAFF.

J is TRBJ2-1 and V is TRBV12-3 or TRBV12-4, with D unclear. V lost 3 bases to trimming and J lost 4 bases, with 10 bases between them. The CDR3 is made up of 14 amino acids. CDR3: CASSFVQLYNEQFF. The CDR3, as DNA: TGTGCCAGCAGTTTCGTCCAGTTATACAATGAGCAGTTCTTC.

This clonotype was found many times. The chain couples TRBV20-1 to TRBJ2-3; 13 nucleotides line up with TRBD2. Germline V gene sequence: CDR1 DFQATT, CDR2 SNEGSKA (reference sequence). The CDR3 has 17 amino acids. Germline trimming cut 3 bases from V and 2 bases from J; bases unmatched to any gene: 8. The CDR3 DNA reads as TGCAGTGCTAGGGGACTAGCGGGGTCGGTTCACACAGATACGCAGTATTTT. Its translation is CSARGLAGSVHTDTQYF.

This clonotype was seen ten or more times. The V call is TRBV20-1, the J call TRBJ1-1; D is perhaps TRBD1 (5 bases). Germline CDR1 DFQATT, CDR2 SNEGSKA (reference sequence). The CDR3 covers 13 residues. V was shortened by 3 bases and J by 4 bases, with 12 bases between the two germline ends. The CDR3 loop reads CSASPGSPTEAFF. CDR3 nucleotides: TGCAGTGCTAGTCCAGGGAGTCCCACTGAAGCTTTCTTT.

This clonotype was detected many times. The gene calls are TRBV5-1 and TRBJ1-6; D is undetermined. Germline V lookup: CDR1 SGHRS, CDR2 YFSETQ. Trimming removed 0 bases at V and 7 bases at J, with 8 bases between. CDR3 length: 14 amino acids. CDR3 in DNA: TGCGCCAGCAGCTTGGAACAGTTGAATTCACCCCTCCACTTT. Protein: CASSLEQLNSPLHF.

This clonotype was seen ten or more times. The chain uses TRBV20-1 and TRBJ2-2; 11 positions match TRBD1. Losses at the gene ends were 1 base for V and 4 bases for J; bases not matched to a gene: 5. This CDR3 has 16 amino acids. The germline CDR1 and CDR2 sequences are DFQATT and SNEGSKA (reference sequence). The CDR3 bases are TGCAGTGCTAGAGGGGACAGGGGGTTTGGCACCGGGGAGCTGTTTTTT. The encoded protein is CSARGDRGFGTGELFF.

On this clonotype: This clone may be a read error of a much larger clone one base away. The chain couples TRBV7-2 to TRBJ2-3; 8 nucleotides match TRBD2. Trimming cost V 9 bases and J 2 bases; bases outside gene matches: 7. Germline-derived CDR1 and CDR2 are SGHTA and FQGNSA. The CDR3 loop spans 14 amino acids. In DNA form, the CDR3 reads TGTGCCAGGAGCCGCGGGGGGAACACAGATACGCAGTATTTT. It is translated as CARSRGGNTDTQYF.

This clonotype was picked up a small number of times. The chain carries TRBV19 and TRBJ1-5; D remains ambiguous. Between the trimmed V and J ends, which lost 5 bases and 9 bases, there was a span of 14 bases. The CDR3 covers 13 residues. Germline V CDR1 and CDR2: LNHDA, SQIVND (reference sequence). The CDR3 loop reads CASSSGLRRPQHF. The CDR3 coding sequence is TGTGCCAGTAGTTCCGGGCTCCGGAGGCCCCAGCATTTT. Combining the CDR3 with reference TRBV19 and TRBJ1-5 gives the whole variable domain DGGITQSPKYLFRKEGQNVTLSCEQNLNHDAMYWYRQDPGQGLRLIYYSQIVNDFQKGDIAEGYSVSREKKESFPLTVTSAQKNPTAFYLCASSSGLRRPQHFGDGTRLSIL.

In this sample, this clonotype turned up many times. J is TRBJ2-7 and V is TRBV11-1; 7 bases map to TRBD1. The V segment lost 3 bases and the J segment 3 bases; nucleotides outside the gene matches: 2. This CDR3 is 13 amino acids long. Germline V gives CDR1 SGHAT, CDR2 FQDESV (reference sequence). CDR3 nucleotide sequence: TGTGCCAGCAGCTTTGGACAGGTCTACGAGCAGTACTTC. It encodes CASSFGQVYEQYF.

The chain carries TRBV20-1 and TRBJ1-1; tentatively, D is TRBD1 (6 bases). Between the trimmed V and J ends, which lost 6 bases and 7 bases, there was a span of 18 bases. There are 13 residues in the CDR3. Germline V gene data show CDR1 as DFQATT and CDR2 as SNEGSKA (reference sequence). The CDR3 bases are TGCAGTGCGAGCAGGGGTTTGAAGGGTGAAGCTTTCTTT. It yields the protein CSASRGLKGEAFF.

This clonotype was recorded many times. The chain recombines TRBV5-4 with TRBJ1-1; weak D call: TRBD1 (5 bases). Trimming took off 2 bases at V and 7 bases at J, with 6 bases between the two ends. Germline loops: CDR1 SGHNT, CDR2 YYREEE (reference sequence). The CDR3 has 11 residues. The CDR3 DNA is TGTGCCAGCAGCTTCGACAGTGAAGCTTTCTTT. It encodes CASSFDSEAFF. The full variable domain, completed using reference TRBV5-4 and TRBJ1-1, is ETGVTQSPTHLIKTRGQQVTLRCSSQSGHNTVSWYQQALGQGPQFIFQYYREEENGRGNFPPRFSGLQFPNYSSELNVNALELDDSALYLCASSFDSEAFFGQGTRLTVV.

The chain employs TRBV4-2 and TRBJ2-6; D may be TRBD2 (5 bases). Germline V gives CDR1 LGHNA, CDR2 YNFKEQ. The ends were cut back, 5 bases at V and 0 bases at J, with 17 bases in the middle. This CDR3 has 18 residues. The CDR3 here is CASSAGILGYSGANVLTF. As DNA, the CDR3 is TGTGCCAGCAGCGCCGGGATCCTAGGGTACTCTGGGGCCAACGTCCTGACTTTC.

This clonotype came up many times. The chain is built from TRBV29-1 and TRBJ1-1; D not certain. The V gene lost 0 bases and the J gene lost 4 bases, with 12 bases spanning the gap. The CDR3 spans 14 residues. The germline CDR1 and CDR2 sequences are SQVTM and ANQGSEA. CDR3 loop: CSVEEDGVGTEAFF. The CDR3 DNA follows: TGCAGCGTTGAAGAGGATGGGGTTGGCACTGAAGCTTTCTTT. The whole variable domain, remainder taken from reference TRBV29-1 and TRBJ1-1, is SAVISQKPSRDICQRGTSLTIQCQVDSQVTMMFWYRQQPGQSLTLIATANQGSEATYESGFVIDKFPISRPNLTFSTLTVSNMSPEDSSIYLCSVEEDGVGTEAFFGQGTRLTVV.

This clonotype was counted many times. V is TRBV6-2 or TRBV6-3 and J is TRBJ2-7, with 7 bases fitting TRBD2. J gave up 5 bases and V 7 bases, and 5 bases lay outside the gene matches. The CDR3 extends over 12 amino acids. The V gene's germline CDR1 is MNHEY and CDR2 SVGEGT. In DNA form, the CDR3 reads TGTGCCAGCACGGGGCTAGCGGACGAGCAGTACTTC. Translating gives CASTGLADEQYF.

This clonotype was detected ten times or more. This chain joins TRBV9 and TRBJ1-5; TRBD1 matches 12 bases. The CDR3 loop spans 18 amino acids. Germline lookup yields CDR1 SGDLS and CDR2 YYNGEE. With 3 bases clipped from V and 5 bases from J, the junction kept 12 bases outside the gene matches. As DNA, the CDR3 is TGTGCCAGCAGCGAGTGCCTCCGGGACAGGGGGCCCTATCAGCCCCAGCATTTT. It is translated as CASSECLRDRGPYQPQHF.

This clonotype was recorded at least ten times. V and J are TRBV3-1 and TRBJ2-3, with 11 nucleotides matching TRBD2. The CDR3 runs to 16 residues. The trim removed 1 base at V and 8 bases at J, leaving 8 bases unmatched. The germline gives CDR1 LGHDT, CDR2 YNNKEL (reference sequence). This CDR3 is CASSQVAGGARGTQYF. Written as DNA, the CDR3 is TGTGCCAGCAGCCAAGTAGCGGGAGGGGCCCGGGGTACGCAGTATTTT.

The table lists this clonotype with many counts. The chain recombines TRBV5-1 with TRBJ1-1; the match to TRBD1 covers 7 bases. V lost 3 bases to trimming and J lost 4 bases; unmatched junction nucleotides: 12. The CDR3 consists of 16 residues. CDR1 and CDR2 from the germline V gene are SGHRS and YFSETQ. The CDR3 loop is CASSSTTGYWSTEAFF. DNA for the CDR3: TGCGCCAGCAGCTCAACGACAGGGTATTGGAGCACTGAAGCTTTCTTT.